What follows are 24 T cell receptor beta chains derived from one specimen sequenced in a study of identical twins. TCRdb redid the calling of the 5' RACE reads with MiXCR, one entry per CDR3 protein. The data show around 300,000 distinct CDR3 sequences, with about 8.3% seen just once and less than 2.5% held by the top ten. These data were also reused for a study on yellow fever vaccine responses in identical twins.

The specimen was memory (CD45RO+) T cells sorted from blood. All receptors derive from a woman between 18 and 30 years old in good health.

V and J are TRBV18 and TRBJ1-5; 8 nucleotides agree with TRBD1. There are 15 residues in the CDR3. Losses at the gene ends were 6 bases for V and 0 bases for J; bases not matched to a gene: 4. CDR1 and CDR2 (germline): KGHSH, LQKENI. The CDR3: CASSDRVYSNQPQHF. The CDR3 DNA sequence: TGTGCCAGCTCGGACAGGGTCTATAGCAATCAGCCCCAGCATTTT.

This clonotype was observed a handful of times. The genes are TRBV18 and TRBJ1-2, with unresolved D. The V end was cut by 3 bases, the J end by 8 bases, with 13 bases between. This CDR3 is built from 13 residues. Germline V gene sequence: CDR1 KGHSH, CDR2 LQKENI. CDR3 bases: TGTGCCAGCTCACCGACGGACCCTGAAGGCTACACCTTC. Protein: CASSPTDPEGYTF.

This clonotype came up many times. The V gene is TRBV4-1, the J gene TRBJ1-6, with D unresolved. Germline loops: CDR1 MGHRA, CDR2 YSYEKL. The CDR3 sequence is 14 residues long. The germline V and J ends were trimmed by 4 bases and 5 bases, with 9 bases remaining between them. The DNA for the CDR3 is TGCGCCAGCAGCCCGGGCCACAATAATTCACCCCTCCACTTT. It encodes CASSPGHNNSPLHF.

This clonotype has more than one count but fewer than ten. This chain uses TRBV20-1 with TRBJ1-1; D not certain. V was trimmed by 3 bases and J by 1 base, leaving 9 bases between them. The CDR3 spans 13 residues. Per germline, CDR1 DFQATT and CDR2 SNEGSKA (reference sequence). The CDR3 spells CSARKGSNTEAFF. CDR3 nucleotides: TGCAGTGCTAGGAAAGGATCGAACACTGAAGCTTTCTTT.

The chain uses TRBV12-3 or TRBV12-4 and TRBJ1-1; D may be TRBD1 (5 bases). V lost 3 bases to trimming and J lost 3 bases, with 8 bases between them. This CDR3 is built from 13 residues. In DNA, the CDR3 is TGTGCCAGCAGTTTTCAGGGTGACACTGAAGCTTTCTTT. Translated, it gives CASSFQGDTEAFF.

The V call is TRBV5-4, the J call TRBJ2-1, with D tentatively TRBD2 (5 bases). This CDR3 comprises 16 residues. V was cut by 0 bases and J by 1 base, with 11 bases left in between. Germline V gene lookup returns CDR1 SGHNT and CDR2 YYREEE (reference sequence). The CDR3 protein is CASSLGGPFSYNEQFF. CDR3 nucleotide sequence: TGTGCCAGCAGCTTGGGAGGGCCGTTTTCCTACAATGAGCAGTTCTTC.

The rearrangement joins TRBV2 to TRBJ2-7; D may be TRBD2 (6 bases). Per germline, CDR1 SNHLY and CDR2 FYNNEI. CDR3 length: 12 amino acids. Trimming removed 4 bases at V and 6 bases at J, with 10 bases between. The CDR3 spells CASSARGTEQYV. The CDR3 DNA reads as TGTGCCAGCAGTGCTCGGGGGACCGAGCAGTACGTC.

The table lists this clonotype with many counts. The V and J genes are TRBV6-1 and TRBJ1-5; no reliable D call. Germline V lookup: CDR1 MNHNS, CDR2 SASEGT. The V end was cut by 6 bases, the J end by 3 bases, with 9 bases between. The length of the CDR3 is 13 residues. This CDR3 is CASRSVTNQPQHF. The CDR3 DNA sequence: TGTGCCAGCAGATCAGTCACCAATCAGCCCCAGCATTTT.

This clonotype has a count of ten or more. CDR3 bases: TGTGCCAGCAGCTTAACAACGGACAGGATAATCTACAATGAGCAGTTCTTC. It codes for CASSLTTDRIIYNEQFF. This rearrangement joins TRBV11-2 to TRBJ2-1; TRBD1 matches at 7 bases. J gave up 3 bases and V 2 bases, and 10 bases lay outside the gene matches. This CDR3 has 17 amino acids. Germline CDR1 is SGHAT and CDR2 is FQNNGV. Looking up the rest from reference TRBV11-2 and TRBJ2-1 gives the full variable domain: EAGVAQSPRYKIIEKRQSVAFWCNPISGHATLYWYQQILGQGPKLLIQFQNNGVVDDSQLPKDRFSAERLKGVDSTLKIQPAKLEDSAVYLCASSLTTDRIIYNEQFFGPGTRLTVL.

This clonotype was detected only a few times. The chain combines TRBV19 with TRBJ1-2; possibly TRBD1 for D (6 bases). V was cut by 4 bases and J by 3 bases, with 9 bases left in between. The CDR3 runs to 13 residues. From germline, CDR1 is LNHDA and CDR2 SQIVND (reference sequence). The CDR3 coding sequence is TGTGCCAGTAGTACCTGGACAGACTATGGCTACACCTTC. This sequence encodes CASSTWTDYGYTF.

This clonotype was seen repeatedly, ten times or more. The rearrangement joins TRBV24-1 to TRBJ1-1; no definite D call. CDR3 length: 13 residues. The V and J ends lost 2 bases and 7 bases respectively, with 10 bases between them. From germline, CDR1 is KGHDR and CDR2 SFDVKD. The CDR3 reads CATSDSRAREAFF. In nucleotides, the CDR3 is TGTGCCACCAGTGATTCCCGGGCCCGTGAAGCTTTCTTT.

The chain links TRBV5-5 to TRBJ2-3; D is perhaps TRBD2 (5 bases). The germline gives CDR1 SGHKS, CDR2 YYEKEE (reference sequence). This CDR3 spans 14 amino acids. Trimming cost V 3 bases and J 2 bases, with 10 bases left between them. CDR3 DNA: TGTGCCAGCAGCTCTGAGCGGCCCACAGATACGCAGTATTTT. This codes for CASSSERPTDTQYF.

The sample holds many counts of this clonotype. The V call is TRBV29-1, the J call TRBJ1-1; 7 positions match TRBD1. Trimming cost V 6 bases and J 5 bases; bases outside gene matches: 9. The CDR3 is made up of 13 amino acids. The germline V gene has CDR1 SQVTM and CDR2 ANQGSEA. CDR3 coding DNA: TGCAGCGTGGCAACAGGGGAGGGGACTGAAGCTTTCTTT. It specifies CSVATGEGTEAFF.

This clonotype came up many times. The chain couples TRBV5-5 to TRBJ2-1; 9 nucleotides match TRBD2. This CDR3 region has 17 residues. From germline, CDR1 is SGHKS and CDR2 YYEKEE (reference sequence). J gave up 9 bases and V 0 bases, and 13 bases lay outside the gene matches. DNA for the CDR3: TGTGCCAGCAGCTTGGTCCCCTCCGGGCTAGCGGGGCGTGAGCAGTTCTTC. Translating gives CASSLVPSGLAGREQFF.

This clonotype has only a few counts. The rearrangement links TRBV7-2 to TRBJ1-4, with D tentatively TRBD1 (6 bases). This CDR3 comprises 15 residues. Trimming removed 5 bases from V and 8 bases from J, with 18 bases in between. The germline V gene encodes CDR1 SGHTA and CDR2 FQGNSA. The DNA of the CDR3 is TGTGCCAGCAGCCGAGCGCTGGGGGCAACAGAAAAACTGTTTTTT. Translation: CASSRALGATEKLFF.

This clonotype appeared a few times. This chain uses TRBV24-1 with TRBJ2-5, with 7 positions matching TRBD2. The CDR3 is 15 residues long. The germline V gene has CDR1 KGHDR and CDR2 SFDVKD. With 5 bases clipped from V and 5 bases from J, the junction kept 10 bases outside the gene matches. CDR3 coding DNA: TGTGCCACCAGTGCCGCCCGGGAGGTTGGCGAGACCCAGTACTTC. Protein sequence: CATSAAREVGETQYF.

This clonotype appeared a few times. The chain employs TRBV20-1 and TRBJ2-7, with D tentatively TRBD1 (6 bases). The CDR3 extends over 13 amino acids. Germline loops: CDR1 DFQATT, CDR2 SNEGSKA (reference sequence). Trimming shortened V by 4 bases and J by 4 bases, and 14 bases separated the two germline ends. The CDR3 DNA follows: TGCAGTGCTACCCCCGGGACAACGTACGAGCAGTACTTC. It encodes CSATPGTTYEQYF.

V gene TRBV7-2 combines with J gene TRBJ1-5; TRBD1 might be the D (5 bases). The CDR3 extends over 17 amino acids. V dropped 5 bases and J dropped 0 bases, with 17 bases sitting between them. Germline CDR1 reads SGHTA; CDR2 reads FQGNSA. The DNA of the CDR3 is TGTGCCAGCAGCGAAATTGTACGGGGCTTTAGCAATCAGCCCCAGCATTTT. Translating it yields CASSEIVRGFSNQPQHF.

This chain connects TRBV5-1 to TRBJ2-3, with 12 positions matching TRBD2. Trimming removed 4 bases from V and 3 bases from J; junction bases left unmatched: 3. Germline-derived CDR1 and CDR2 are SGHRS and YFSETQ. The CDR3 has 15 residues. CDR3 in amino acids: CASSTSGGHTDTQYF. The CDR3 DNA follows: TGCGCCAGCAGCACTAGCGGGGGGCATACAGATACGCAGTATTTT. Together with reference TRBV5-1 and TRBJ2-3, the CDR3 gives the full variable domain: KAGVTQTPRYLIKTRGQQVTLSCSPISGHRSVSWYQQTPGQGLQFLFEYFSETQRNKGNFPGRFSGRQFSNSRSEMNVSTLELGDSALYLCASSTSGGHTDTQYFGPGTRLTVL.

The chain employs TRBV19 and TRBJ2-2; TRBD2 might be the D (5 bases). This CDR3 comprises 13 residues. Germline CDR1 LNHDA, CDR2 SQIVND (reference sequence). V gave up 7 bases and J gave up 4 bases, with 10 bases separating them. Written as DNA, the CDR3 is TGTGCCAGTATTTTTAGCGCCACCGGGGAGCTGTTTTTT. It yields the protein CASIFSATGELFF.

The CDR3: CASSPPPRLAGGRGDTQYF. In nucleotides, the CDR3 is TGTGCCAGCAGCCCCCCCCCCCGACTAGCGGGGGGGCGGGGGGATACGCAGTATTTT. The V gene is TRBV7-9, the J gene TRBJ2-3; TRBD2 matches 14 bases. The V segment lost 5 bases and the J segment 6 bases; nucleotides outside the gene matches: 16. The CDR3 covers 19 residues. Per germline, CDR1 SEHNR and CDR2 FQNEAQ (reference sequence). Full variable domain (outside the CDR3, taken from reference TRBV7-9 and TRBJ2-3): DTGVSQNPRHKITKRGQNVTFRCDPISEHNRLYWYRQTLGQGPEFLTYFQNEAQLEKSRLLSDRFSAERPKGSFSTLEIQRTEQGDSAMYLCASSPPPRLAGGRGDTQYFGPGTRLTVL.

The sample holds many counts of this clonotype. The J gene is TRBJ2-1, the V gene TRBV4-2; 14 nucleotides line up with TRBD2. The CDR3 sequence is 17 residues long. The germline V gene encodes CDR1 LGHNA and CDR2 YNFKEQ. Trimming took 1 base from V and 1 from J; bases not matched to a gene: 0. The CDR3 reads CASSQGLAGGSYNEQFF. CDR3 DNA: TGTGCCAGCAGCCAAGGACTAGCGGGAGGGTCCTACAATGAGCAGTTCTTC.

This clonotype was seen at least ten times. The rearrangement uses TRBV11-3 and TRBJ2-1, with D unresolved. The germline V and J ends were trimmed by 5 bases and 6 bases, with 20 bases remaining between them. In germline, CDR1 is SGHNT, CDR2 YENEEA. This CDR3 has 16 amino acids. As DNA, the CDR3 is TGTGCCAGCAGCATACGATTGGAGTACCAAATCAATGAGCAGTTCTTC. It translates to CASSIRLEYQINEQFF. Supplemented by reference TRBV11-3 and TRBJ2-1, the full variable domain reads EAGVVQSPRYKIIEKKQPVAFWCNPISGHNTLYWYLQNLGQGPELLIRYENEEAVDDSQLPKDRFSAERLKGVDSTLKIQPAELGDSAVYLCASSIRLEYQINEQFFGPGTRLTVL.

This clonotype was seen at least ten times. The chain carries TRBV7-2 and TRBJ2-1; 9 bases are a match to TRBD2. Looked up from germline, CDR1 is SGHTA and CDR2 is FQGNSA. Germline trimming cut 5 bases from V and 4 bases from J; bases unmatched to any gene: 6. The CDR3 runs 15 residues. CDR3 sequence: CASSIRTSVYNEQFF. The CDR3 DNA sequence: TGTGCCAGCAGCATACGGACTAGCGTGTACAATGAGCAGTTCTTC.